Following are 16 T cell receptor beta chains from one sample sequenced in a study of blood T cell repertoires in COVID-19. Produced via immunoSEQ multiplex PCR; TCRdb's table is partial and in-frame only. Of some 44,000 clones listed, around nine tenths are singletons. The sequenced sample was peripheral blood. The receptors come from a man in his forties or fifties with active COVID-19.

V and J are TRBV5-6 and TRBJ2-7; 9 nucleotides agree with TRBD2. The CDR3 consists of 15 residues. V trimming: 4 bases; J trimming: 5 bases; junction bases outside the gene matches: 10. CDR1 and CDR2 from the germline V gene are SGHDT and YYEEEE. This CDR3 is CASSPLAGEGHEQYF. Written as DNA, the CDR3 is TGTGCCAGCAGCCCGTTAGCGGGAGAAGGCCACGAGCAGTACTTC.

This rearrangement joins TRBV15 to TRBJ2-1; D unclear. The germline V and J ends were trimmed by 1 base and 8 bases, with 9 bases remaining between them. CDR1 is LNHNV, CDR2 YYDKDF, per germline (reference sequence). This CDR3 has 13 residues. CDR3 nucleotides: TGTGCCACCAGCAGAGGACCCCAGGATGAGCAGTTCTTC. Translation gives CATSRGPQDEQFF.

The chain's CDR3 is CATSEAGLAIYNEQFF. The CDR3 DNA sequence: TGTGCCACCAGTGAGGCAGGACTAGCGATCTACAATGAGCAGTTCTTC. The V and J genes are TRBV24-1 and TRBJ2-1; 9 nucleotides match TRBD2. The junction had 6 bases not matched to a gene; V was cut back by 4 bases and J by 3 bases. Germline assignment: CDR1 KGHDR and CDR2 SFDVKD. There are 16 residues in the CDR3.

The chain recombines TRBV4-1 with TRBJ1-1, with 7 nucleotides matching TRBD1. Germline lookup yields CDR1 MGHRA and CDR2 YSYEKL. With 4 bases clipped from V and 5 bases from J, the junction kept 13 bases outside the gene matches. This CDR3 comprises 16 residues. The CDR3 here is CASSPGATGVGTEAFF. In DNA form, the CDR3 reads TGCGCCAGCAGCCCCGGCGCTACAGGGGTAGGGACTGAAGCTTTCTTT.

This chain joins TRBV6-6 and TRBJ2-1, with D possibly TRBD2 on 6 matching bases. Trimming cost V 5 bases and J 1 base, with 18 bases left between them. Looked up from germline, CDR1 is MNHNY and CDR2 is SVGAGI (reference sequence). The CDR3 runs to 17 residues. The CDR3 sequence: CASSHRSGSISYNEQFF. In DNA form, the CDR3 reads TGTGCCAGCAGTCATCGAAGCGGGTCGATATCCTACAATGAGCAGTTCTTC.

The genes are TRBV25-1 and TRBJ2-5, with 9 positions matching TRBD1. This CDR3 has 16 residues. Losses at the gene ends were 9 bases for V and 4 bases for J; bases not matched to a gene: 15. The germline CDR1 and CDR2 sequences are MGHDK and SYGVNS. The CDR3 protein is CASRVEGGQGRETQYF. The CDR3 bases are TGTGCCAGTAGAGTAGAGGGGGGACAGGGCAGAGAGACCCAGTACTTC. Full variable domain (remainder filled in from reference TRBV25-1 and TRBJ2-5): EADIYQTPRYLVIGTGKKITLECSQTMGHDKMYWYQQDPGMELHLIHYSYGVNSTEKGDLSSESTVSRIRTEHFPLTLESARPSHTSQYLCASRVEGGQGRETQYFGPGTRLLVL.

This rearrangement joins TRBV29-1 to TRBJ1-1, with 11 bases lining up with TRBD1. The CDR3 runs 13 residues. Germline loops: CDR1 SQVTM, CDR2 ANQGSEA. Trimming cost V 6 bases and J 2 bases; bases outside gene matches: 2. CDR3 sequence: CSVRTGGNTEAFF. The CDR3, as DNA: TGCAGCGTCAGGACAGGGGGCAACACTGAAGCTTTCTTT.

J is TRBJ2-2 and V is TRBV7-9; 7 bases line up with TRBD2. After removal of 0 bases from V and 0 bases from J, the junction contained 1 base not matched to a gene. This CDR3 spans 16 amino acids. Germline V gene lookup returns CDR1 SEHNR and CDR2 FQNEAQ (reference sequence). The CDR3 here is CASSLARGANTGELFF. CDR3 DNA: TGTGCCAGCAGCTTAGCCCGGGGGGCGAACACCGGGGAGCTGTTTTTT.

The chain combines TRBV14 with TRBJ2-1; the match to TRBD2 covers 10 bases. Trimming removed 3 bases from V and 4 bases from J; junction bases left unmatched: 3. The CDR3 is 15 amino acids. Germline loops: CDR1 SGHDN, CDR2 FVKESK. CDR3: CASSHNSGGYNEQFF. For the CDR3, the DNA is TGTGCCAGCAGCCATAATAGCGGGGGGTACAATGAGCAGTTCTTC.

The chain couples TRBV19 to TRBJ1-6, with 7 bases that match TRBD1. Unmatched junction bases numbered 14, after V lost 3 bases and J lost 6 bases. The CDR3 is 18 residues long. Per germline, CDR1 LNHDA and CDR2 SQIVND (reference sequence). CDR3 bases: TGTGCCAGTAGTATCTCACGCCTGGGGGGACAGCGTAATTCACCCCTCCACTTT. Its translation is CASSISRLGGQRNSPLHF.

This chain links TRBV5-1 with TRBJ2-7; TRBD1 matches at 11 bases. V trimming: 4 bases; J trimming: 6 bases; junction bases outside the gene matches: 3. Germline V gives CDR1 SGHRS, CDR2 YFSETQ. This CDR3 contains 13 residues. In DNA form, the CDR3 reads TGCGCCAGCAGCGACGGGACAGGGGGCGAGCAGTACTTC. Translation: CASSDGTGGEQYF.

The chain has TRBV29-1 and TRBJ1-2; possible D gene TRBD1, 6 bases. V lost 1 base and J 3 bases, leaving 9 bases between the germline ends. Germline CDR1 reads SQVTM; CDR2 reads ANQGSEA. This CDR3 comprises 13 residues. The CDR3 DNA follows: TGCAGCGTTGAAGGGGCAGGGGACTATGGCTACACCTTC. Its translation is CSVEGAGDYGYTF.

The genes are TRBV3-1 (or the pseudogene TRBV3-2) and TRBJ2-1; D unresolved. V shed 1 base and J shed 0 bases, with 7 bases lying between them. This CDR3 comprises 15 residues. Looked up from germline, CDR1 is LGHDT and CDR2 is YNNKEL (reference sequence). The CDR3 is CASSQGKSSYNEQFF. CDR3 DNA: TGTGCCAGCAGCCAAGGCAAGAGCTCCTACAATGAGCAGTTCTTC.

This clone has only one observation. This chain joins TRBV2 and TRBJ1-2, with unresolved D. The ends were cut back, 6 bases at V and 4 bases at J, with 9 bases in the middle. Germline V gene lookup returns CDR1 SNHLY and CDR2 FYNNEI. The CDR3 totals 12 residues. Here the CDR3 reads CASRPGFYGYTF. For the CDR3, the DNA is TGTGCCAGCAGACCGGGATTCTATGGCTACACCTTC.

The genes are TRBV9 and TRBJ1-6; D might be TRBD1 (6 bases). The V and J ends lost 2 bases and 10 bases respectively, with 16 bases between them. Germline values: CDR1 SGDLS, CDR2 YYNGEE. The CDR3 consists of 15 residues. As DNA, the CDR3 is TGTGCCAGCAGCGTGGGAGAGACAGGAGCCTCACCCCTCCACTTT. Its translation: CASSVGETGASPLHF.

The chain links TRBV10-2 to TRBJ1-1; D is perhaps TRBD1 (6 bases). The CDR3 consists of 14 residues. Trimming cost V 6 bases and J 1 base, with 12 bases left between them. CDR1 is WSHSY and CDR2 is SAAADI in the germline V gene. The CDR3, as DNA: TGCGCCAGCAGGGGGTGGGGGCCGAACACTGAAGCTTTCTTT. Its translation: CASRGWGPNTEAFF.